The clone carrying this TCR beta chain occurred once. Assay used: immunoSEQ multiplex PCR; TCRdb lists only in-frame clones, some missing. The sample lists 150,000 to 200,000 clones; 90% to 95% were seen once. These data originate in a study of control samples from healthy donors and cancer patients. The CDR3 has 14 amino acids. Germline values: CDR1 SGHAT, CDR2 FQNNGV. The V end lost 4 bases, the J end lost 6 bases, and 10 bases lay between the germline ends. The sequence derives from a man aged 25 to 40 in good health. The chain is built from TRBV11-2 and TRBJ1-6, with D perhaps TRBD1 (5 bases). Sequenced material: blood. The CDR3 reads CASSSTDSNSPLHF. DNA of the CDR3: TGTGCCAGCAGCTCTACCGACAGTAATTCACCCCTCCACTTT. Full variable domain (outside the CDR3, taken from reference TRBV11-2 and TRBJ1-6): EAGVAQSPRYKIIEKRQSVAFWCNPISGHATLYWYQQILGQGPKLLIQFQNNGVVDDSQLPKDRFSAERLKGVDSTLKIQPAKLEDSAVYLCASSSTDSNSPLHFGNGTRLTVT.